The 4 T cell receptor beta chains listed next were all sequenced from one sample in a study of identical twins. TCRdb reprocessed the 5' RACE reads via MiXCR and lists one record per CDR3 protein. The sample lists more than 200,000 distinct CDR3 sequences; less than 10% were seen once. The sample comprised memory (CD45RO+) T cells sorted from blood. These receptors came from a woman aged 18-35 years in good health.

This clonotype has at least ten counts. The chain combines TRBV19 with TRBJ2-3; TRBD1 agrees at 8 bases. Per the germline V gene, CDR1 is LNHDA and CDR2 is SQIVND (reference sequence). The CDR3 sequence is 15 residues long. The J segment lost 3 bases and the V segment lost 3 bases, leaving 5 bases of the junction unmatched. CDR3 amino acids: CASSIAGGRTDTQYF. The CDR3 coding sequence is TGTGCCAGTAGTATCGCAGGGGGCCGGACAGATACGCAGTATTTT.

The gene calls are TRBV19 and TRBJ2-5; 8 bases align to TRBD2. Germline V gives CDR1 LNHDA, CDR2 SQIVND (reference sequence). This CDR3 comprises 17 residues. V dropped 1 base and J dropped 4; count of bases not matched to a gene: 11. The CDR3 loop reads CASSIGGPQRGSETQYF. CDR3 DNA: TGTGCCAGTAGTATAGGCGGGCCCCAGCGGGGGTCAGAGACCCAGTACTTC.

This clonotype was seen only a few times. The chain links TRBV6-5 to TRBJ2-7; TRBD1 matches at 11 bases. J gave up 6 bases and V 0 bases, and 1 base lay outside the gene matches. Germline V gene data show CDR1 as MNHEY and CDR2 as SVGAGI. The CDR3 runs to 14 residues. CDR3 coding DNA: TGTGCCAGCAGTTACTCCGGGACAGGGGGCGAGCAGTACTTC. The encoded protein is CASSYSGTGGEQYF.

DNA of the CDR3: TGCAGTGCTTCAGCCCCGAGCGAGGAAGCTTTCTTT. This translates into CSASAPSEEAFF. The chain couples TRBV20-1 to TRBJ1-1; unclear D gene. The CDR3 is made up of 12 amino acids. With 5 bases removed from V and 8 bases from J, the gap between germline ends came to 15 bases. Germline V gene sequence: CDR1 DFQATT, CDR2 SNEGSKA (reference sequence).